Here is one TCR beta chain with its context. What it binds is not known. This entry is derived from a study of shared clonotypes between healthy human individuals. Looking at the study overall: Each donor's CD8 memory used one plate, CD8 naive two, each CD4 subset three. The study's findings and limits: Rarefaction analysis demonstrated incomplete sorted-subset sequencing notwithstanding large depth. The naive CD4 repertoires of a handful of donors were compared, and around 4.9% of clonotypes were shared.

The germline gives CDR1 LNHDA, CDR2 SQIVND (reference sequence). The V gene lost 9 bases and the J gene lost 9 bases, with 6 bases spanning the gap. The CDR3 is made up of 9 amino acids. CD45RO-negative, CCR7-positively selected cells formed the naive CD8 fraction, excluding terminally differentiated effector memory CD45RA+ cells. The data were produced by immunoSEQ multiplex PCR, yet TCRdb's version contains in-frame clones alone and is incomplete. Seen here are some 2 million clones, around 96% observed once, and the top ten hold roughly 1%. Sequencing was performed on naive CD8+ T cells sorted from blood. The chain links TRBV19 to TRBJ1-5; D call uncertain. This TCR derives from a man aged 18 to 30 in good health. For the CDR3, the DNA is TGTGCCAGCCGGGGGCCCCAGCATTTT. It yields the protein CASRGPQHF.